This TCR beta chain derives from a study of beta chain features in type 1 diabetes (dated by TCRdb to the late 2010s). Turning to the overall study: No differences in mean age, gender distribution, total cell number or subset yield were found between patients and healthy donors. A total of 85 million to 140 million sorted cells were examined across all samples, and the number of cells per subset was strongly correlated with RNA yield. The study compared the TCRB repertoires of sorted circulating CD4+ T cell subsets in recently diagnosed type 1 diabetes patients with those in matched healthy donors. Naive and central memory subsets were obtained from all 30 or so donors, but regulatory and stem cell-like memory subsets were isolated from only 8 patients and about 8 healthy donors.

CDR1 and CDR2 are read off the germline V gene as SGDLS and YYNGEE. The CDR3 has 15 amino acids, counting the end cysteine and phenylalanine. The only DNA kept is the CDR3, 45 bases in frame from the first base. V loses 3 bases at its end and J loses 6 bases; junction bases beyond the gene matches: 10. Overall study results and their limits: In all four CD4+ subsets, TCRB CDR3 length was moderately but significantly shorter in type 1 diabetes patients. Because cDNA was sequenced instead of genomic DNA, highly expressing activated cells could be over-represented, though the groups showed no difference in activation or CD3 levels. Because the HLA sub-analyses included only small numbers of individuals, any influence of HLA type on TCRB rearrangement was left unresolved. The naive, central memory and regulatory TCRB repertoires appeared to resemble one another more closely among patients than among healthy donors. At VDJ recombination sites, type 1 diabetes patients had fewer insertions and more deleted nucleotides, which implies abnormalities in thymic rearrangement. Shorter templates might have been favored by PCR, but patient and control samples were amplified and corrected together, so both groups would have been affected equally by any skew.

From each donor, a single peripheral blood sample of about 100 mL on average was drawn into heparinised tubes. Naive, central memory, regulatory and stem cell-like memory CD4+ T cells were sorted on a BD FACSAria II using a panel including CD45RO, CCR7, CD25, CD127, CD95 and CD27. Every sorted population had a purity above 95%. PBMCs were isolated right away by Lymphoprep density gradient centrifugation and were stained directly, without culture. Samples were stained and sorted in pairs, with one healthy donor and one patient per experiment, so that batch effects were minimized. This clone was seen more than once but under ten times. Its antigen is unknown. Base qualities are not recorded, but no much larger clone differs from it by a single base. The entire amount of isolated RNA was reverse transcribed using the High Capacity cDNA Reverse Transcription Kit, so the sequenced TCRB transcripts were expressed ones. Deep immunoSEQ sequencing was performed on naive, central memory and regulatory T cell samples, with an average of around 3.4 million total reads per sample. Sorted cells were lysed in RLT buffer, and RNA was extracted using DNase-treated RNeasy Micro or Mini kits according to cell number. To prevent cross-contamination, each cell subset was processed individually, whereas patient and healthy donor samples were processed jointly. The immunoSEQ multiplex PCR was used to amplify TCRB sequences from cDNA, generating 87-bp fragments that spanned the CDR3 region. Sequencing of the amplicons was performed on the Illumina HiSeq platform. As for the authors' bioinformatics: Synthetic template baselines were used to correct PCR bias computationally, reads within Hamming distance 2 were collapsed together, and singletons that could not be merged were discarded. Reads were aligned to IMGT to assign V, D and J genes, CDR3 length, and insertions or deletions at six rearrangement sites. Within each subset, clonotype counts were normalized to the number of sorted cells before true diversity and Gini coefficients were calculated with the tcR R package. The overlap coefficient, calculated on TCRB nucleotide sequences, was used to quantify repertoire sharing. As a proxy for the pre-selection repertoire, out-of-frame TCRB sequences from naive cells were analyzed. TCRdb mirrors the immuneACCESS table, restricted to in-frame sequences. Some clones are absent from its copies; in checked studies, under half trace to an unresolved V gene, and the reason for the others is unknown. V and J calls and clone size are copied from that table; D and trimming were computed from the DNA. The table for this sample lists 240,000 or so clones; around 21% of them were counted only once. The ten top clones hold 0.028% of the sample.

The TCR was taken from a woman aged 35 to 49 with type 1 diabetes. The specimen was naive CD4+ T cells from blood. The cell subset or site label corresponds to: true naive CD4+ T cells. The chain joins TRBV9 to TRBJ2-5; 8 middle bases align to TRBD1. CDR3 loop: CASSDGGTGWKTQYF. The DNA reads TGTGCCAGCAGCGATGGGGGGACAGGTTGGAAGACCCAGTACTTC.